Detailed here is one TCR beta chain. What it binds is unknown. Germline-derived CDR1 and CDR2 are LNHDA and SQIVND (reference sequence). V was shortened by 3 bases and J by 6 bases, with 11 bases between the two germline ends. CDR3 length: 14 residues. Time point reported: pretreatment peripheral blood. The data stem from a study of PD-L1 blockade in urothelial cancer. Findings of the study overall: Blood clones associated with the tumor expanded more at 3 weeks in durable-benefit patients.

Data came from immunoSEQ multiplex PCR; TCRdb stores just in-frame clones and leaves some out. Found here are 49,000 or so clones, 75% to 85% of them singletons; the top ten hold about 9.4%. This clonotype was obtained from a man between 65 and 85 years old with urothelial cancer. V gene TRBV19 combines with J gene TRBJ1-4, with D maybe TRBD1 (5 bases). Sequenced here: PBMCs, sampled around atezolizumab (anti-PD-L1) treatment. CDR3 sequence (DNA): TGTGCCAGTAGTATCGCGGGGGGGGATGAAAAACTGTTTTTT. Its protein is CASSIAGGDEKLFF. Together with reference TRBV19 and TRBJ1-4, the CDR3 gives the full variable domain: DGGITQSPKYLFRKEGQNVTLSCEQNLNHDAMYWYRQDPGQGLRLIYYSQIVNDFQKGDIAEGYSVSREKKESFPLTVTSAQKNPTAFYLCASSIAGGDEKLFFGSGTQLSVL.